The clone carrying this T cell receptor (beta chain) was recorded many times. V was shortened by 1 base and J by 0 bases, with 14 bases between the two germline ends. This CDR3 is 17 amino acids long. Germline-derived CDR1 and CDR2 are MGHRA and YSYEKL. The data were obtained in a study of human T cells and chemical hapten exposure. Per the study methods: TCRs per sample had a median of 95,638 and ranged from about 23,224 to 690,600. Each CDR3 protein is one row after TCRdb ran MiXCR on the RACE reads. TCRdb assigned the V and J calls; the authors' analysis was not used. The table has 95,000 to 150,000 distinct CDR3 sequences, roughly 13% seen once; the top ten hold 0.7% to 0.95%. The time point is: patch test 1, 2 weeks after DPC sensitization. Described treatment: therapeutic diphenylcyclopropenone sensitization with weekly scalp DPC. Whole blood, unfractionated, served as the material for total RNA extraction.

This specimen consisted of whole blood, obtained in connection with sensitization to the hapten diphenylcyclopropenone (DPC). This clonotype was obtained from a man aged 18 to 29 with alopecia areata. Some clones in this sample may be carry-over from other donors' samples. The chain joins TRBV4-1 to TRBJ2-3; a possible D gene is TRBD2 (6 bases). Here the CDR3 reads CASSQVLAITSTDTQYF. CDR3 bases: TGCGCCAGCAGCCAAGTGCTAGCGATAACTAGCACAGATACGCAGTATTTT.